Reported below is one TCR beta chain. As yet, its antigen is unknown. The record originates from a study of graft-versus-host responses after intestinal transplantation. The table came from immunoSEQ multiplex PCR; TCRdb's copy has only in-frame clones and leaves some out. The sample yields more than 65,000 clones, 91% seen once. CDR3 length equals 13 residues. V lost 1 base and J lost 1, with 4 bases in between. From germline, CDR1 is LNHDA and CDR2 SQIVND (reference sequence). The clonotype originates from a human donor who was the organ donor for an intestinal transplant. This rearrangement joins TRBV19 to TRBJ1-1, with D hard to call. The input for sequencing was unstimulated CD8+ T cells sorted from spleen or lymph node cells, taken before transplant. CDR3 region: CASSIVPNTEAFF. The CDR3 DNA is TGTGCCAGTAGTATAGTCCCGAACACTGAAGCTTTCTTT.